What follows is one T cell receptor (beta chain) and its context. Its antigen is currently not known. Base-call qualities are not available, and no considerably larger clone is one nucleotide away. These data come from a study of post-analysis software for immune sequencing data (dated by TCRdb to about 2015). With respect to the entire study: Disease courses on record covered relapsing-remitting, secondary progressive and progressive-relapsing multiple sclerosis, though some patients had no subtype annotation. The patient repertoires were compared against approximately ten previously published healthy control repertoires obtained from donors aged roughly 6 to 25 years. A subset of samples was prepared in parallel using single-end sample barcoding, then pooled and co-amplified after Illumina adapter ligation. The investigation overall reported the following: Direct clustering with F measure revealed strong co-clustering of samples prepared in the same batch, which led to a batch-effect correction. Significantly lower normalized Chao1 diversity was found in multiple sclerosis patients than in controls, suggesting substantial peripheral T-cell clonal expansion. Significantly higher frequencies in patients than in controls were found for roughly 5 TRBV segments, including TRBV5-6, TRBV5-1 and TRBV20-1. The multiple sclerosis patient group was slightly younger than the control group.

V ends up 3 bases short and J 0 bases short, with an unmatched junction base count of 17. The cysteine opens and the phenylalanine closes a CDR3 of 20 amino acids. Only the CDR3 DNA stays, 60 bases, in frame from base 1. The germline V gene supplies CDR1 SGDLS and CDR2 YYNGEE. To demonstrate the VDJtools post-analysis software, the study profiled TCR beta repertoires from the peripheral blood of about 13 young patients with multiple sclerosis. The multiple sclerosis patients were children and adolescents between roughly 6 and 17 years of age. Library method: PCR. Sequencing was carried out with an Illumina HiSeq 2500. Unique molecular identifiers were incorporated into TCR beta cDNA libraries to reduce PCR and sequencing biases. Some 500,000 cDNA molecules were obtained for every 1 to 10 million input T cells, so each molecule roughly corresponded to one T cell. The patient libraries were prepared and sequenced using the same protocol as the earlier healthy control dataset. Samples belonging to the same batch were prepared together, multiplexed and sequenced on a shared HiSeq lane. In the original analysis: MIGEC was used to process the raw barcoded reads, and molecular identifier groups with only a single read were discarded before consensus assembly and CDR3 extraction. Clonotype tables were post-analysed with VDJtools, and diversity was normalized by down-sampling all datasets to the smallest sample size. In repertoire overlap clustering, CDR3 amino acid sequences, but not nucleotide sequences, were matched to correct batch-related cross-sample contamination. The public sequencing data were trimmed at Q25 with fastp and processed into clonotypes with MiXCR by TCRdb, which kept only in-frame beta chains. Each entry is one CDR3 protein sequence, shown with its most common DNA and genes. These V and J calls originate from TCRdb's pipeline instead of the authors' own analysis. The sample has 400,000 to 500,000 distinct CDR3 sequences on record, 35% to 45% of them singletons. Approximately 7.1% of the sample is in the top ten clones.

The chain employs TRBV9 and TRBJ2-1; 8 nucleotides in the junction match TRBD2. Sample: blood. The sequence was collected from a girl aged 2 to 10 with multiple sclerosis. The CDR3 has the sequence CASSAGANPSGGYSYNEQFF. Read as DNA, the sequence is TGTGCCAGCAGCGCAGGTGCCAATCCCAGCGGGGGCTACTCCTACAATGAGCAGTTCTTC.